This T cell receptor beta chain was found in a study of CD8+ T cells in alopecia areata. On the study more broadly: Affected scalp percentage set treated patients' severity scores. General study results and limits: The study found that many expanded lesional clones persisted in scalp and blood during tofacitinib. Mice showed TCR sharing more clearly than patients did, possibly owing to HLA.

The sample's treatment: oral pan-JAK inhibitor, 5-10 mg twice daily. The table lists this clone with a few counts. Its antigen is currently unknown. cDNA prepared by RNA extraction and subsequent reverse transcription served as the template for sequencing. Sequencing was performed with immunoSEQ multiplex PCR; in TCRdb, only in-frame clones are kept and a portion is missing. Altogether some 170,000 clones are present, less than 75% being singletons, with the ten largest covering approximately 16%. Here the sequenced sample was CD4+ T cells sorted from blood, taken at approximately week 60, from a patient treated with tofacitinib. The clonotype comes from a human donor with alopecia areata.

CDR3 DNA sequence: TGTGCCAGCAGCGCAGAAGGACGCACTCTTTCACCCCTCCACTTT. Its protein is CASSAEGRTLSPLHF. The chain couples TRBV7-6 to TRBJ1-6; D uncertain. The CDR3 loop spans 15 amino acids. Trimming took off 5 bases at V and 9 bases at J, with 17 bases between the two ends. Germline CDR1 SGHVS, CDR2 FNYEAQ.